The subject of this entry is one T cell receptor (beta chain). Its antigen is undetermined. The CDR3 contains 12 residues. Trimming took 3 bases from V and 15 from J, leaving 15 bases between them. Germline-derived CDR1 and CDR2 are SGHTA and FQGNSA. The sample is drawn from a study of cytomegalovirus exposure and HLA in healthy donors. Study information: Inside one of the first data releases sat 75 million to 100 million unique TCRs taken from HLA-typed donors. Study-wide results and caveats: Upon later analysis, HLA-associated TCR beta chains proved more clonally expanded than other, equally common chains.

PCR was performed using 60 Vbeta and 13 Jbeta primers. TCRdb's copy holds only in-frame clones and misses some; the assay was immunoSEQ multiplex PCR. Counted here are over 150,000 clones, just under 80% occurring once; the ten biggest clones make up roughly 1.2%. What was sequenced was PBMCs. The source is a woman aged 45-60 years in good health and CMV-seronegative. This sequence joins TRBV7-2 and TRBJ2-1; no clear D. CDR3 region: CASSLSGPWSFF. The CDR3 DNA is TGTGCCAGCAGCTTGTCTGGGCCGTGGTCGTTCTTC. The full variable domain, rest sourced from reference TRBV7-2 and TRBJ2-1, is GAGVSQSPSNKVTEKGKDVELRCDPISGHTALYWYRQSLGQGLEFLIYFQGNSAPDKSGLPSDRFSAERTGGSVSTLTIQRTQQEDSAVYLCASSLSGPWSFFGPGTRLTVL.